These 4 T cell receptor beta chains originate from one sample sequenced in a study of TIL therapy for anti-PD-1-resistant metastatic lung cancer. Time point indicated: pre-treatment sample, taken before nivolumab and TIL therapy. This was the immunoSEQ v3 assay. Libraries were prepared by immunoSEQ multiplex PCR; TCRdb keeps only in-frame clonotypes and omits some of them. The sample yields about 46,000 clones, approximately 86% seen once. Sequenced material: blood, taken at baseline. These receptors all stem from a person between 30 and 80 years old with non-small cell lung cancer.

This chain uses TRBV7-2 with TRBJ2-7, with 7 nucleotides matching TRBD2. This CDR3 has 18 amino acids. Germline CDR1 SGHTA, CDR2 FQGNSA. The V segment lost 5 bases and the J segment 4 bases; nucleotides outside the gene matches: 20. The CDR3 DNA reads as TGTGCCAGCAGCCCCAGCCCGCCGTGGGCTAGCGGAGGATACGAGCAGTACTTC. Amino acids: CASSPSPPWASGGYEQYF.

V gene TRBV7-2 combines with J gene TRBJ2-3; weak D call: TRBD2 (5 bases). The ends were cut back, 10 bases at V and 5 bases at J, with 19 bases in the middle. The CDR3 has 14 residues. Per the germline V gene, CDR1 is SGHTA and CDR2 is FQGNSA. The CDR3 loop reads CATNVRRHGDTQYF. The CDR3 nucleotides are TGTGCCACGAATGTTAGGAGGCACGGAGATACGCAGTATTTT.

The CDR3 reads CASSLAGGGQETQYF. CDR3 nucleotide sequence: TGTGCCAGCAGCTTAGCGGGGGGTGGCCAAGAGACCCAGTACTTC. This chain joins TRBV7-9 and TRBJ2-5; D is possibly TRBD2 (6 bases). Germline lookup yields CDR1 SEHNR and CDR2 FQNEAQ (reference sequence). This CDR3 region has 15 residues. V was cut by 0 bases and J by 1 base, with 9 bases left in between.

This sequence joins TRBV7-6 and TRBJ1-3; TRBD1 matches 7 bases. This CDR3 comprises 15 residues. V was pared by 5 bases and J by 3 bases, with 7 bases of the junction left unmatched. Germline V gene data show CDR1 as SGHVS and CDR2 as FNYEAQ. CDR3 in DNA: TGTGCCAGCAGCCCGGCGACAGGGAATGGAAACACCATATATTTT. It translates to CASSPATGNGNTIYF.